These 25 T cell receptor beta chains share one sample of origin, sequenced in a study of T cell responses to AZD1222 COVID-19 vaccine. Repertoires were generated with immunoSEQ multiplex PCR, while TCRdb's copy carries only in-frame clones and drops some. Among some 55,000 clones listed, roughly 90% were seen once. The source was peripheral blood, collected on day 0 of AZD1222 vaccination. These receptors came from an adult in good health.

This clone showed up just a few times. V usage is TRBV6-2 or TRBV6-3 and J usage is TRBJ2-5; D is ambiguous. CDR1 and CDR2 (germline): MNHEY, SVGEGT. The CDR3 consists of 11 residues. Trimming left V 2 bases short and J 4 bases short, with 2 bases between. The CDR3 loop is CASSYGETQYF. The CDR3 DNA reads TGTGCCAGCAGTTACGGAGAGACCCAGTACTTC.

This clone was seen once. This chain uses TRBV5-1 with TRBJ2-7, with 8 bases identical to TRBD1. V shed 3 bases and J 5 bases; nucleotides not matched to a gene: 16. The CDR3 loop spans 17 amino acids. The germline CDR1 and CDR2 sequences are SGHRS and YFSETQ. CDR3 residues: CASSYGLLGQDPNEQYF. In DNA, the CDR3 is TGCGCCAGCAGCTACGGGCTTTTGGGACAGGACCCGAACGAGCAGTACTTC.

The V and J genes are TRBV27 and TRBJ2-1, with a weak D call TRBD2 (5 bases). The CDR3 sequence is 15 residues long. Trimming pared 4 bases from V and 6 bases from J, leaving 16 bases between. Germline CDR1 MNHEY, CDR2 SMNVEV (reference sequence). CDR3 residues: CASSSNPRRSNEQFF. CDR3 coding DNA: TGTGCCAGCAGTTCCAATCCCCGGAGGTCCAATGAGCAGTTCTTC.

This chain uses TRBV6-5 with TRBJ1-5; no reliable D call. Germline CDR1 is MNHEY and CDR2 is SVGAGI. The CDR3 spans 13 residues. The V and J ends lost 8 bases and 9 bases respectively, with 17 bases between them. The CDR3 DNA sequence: TGTGCCAGCCTGGATGGGCATCAACGGCCCCAGCATTTT. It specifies CASLDGHQRPQHF.

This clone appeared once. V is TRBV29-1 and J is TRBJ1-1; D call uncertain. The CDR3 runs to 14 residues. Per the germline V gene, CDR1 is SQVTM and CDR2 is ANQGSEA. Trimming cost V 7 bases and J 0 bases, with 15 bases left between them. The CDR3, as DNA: TGCAGCGCCATAAAACCCCCTATGAACACTGAAGCTTTCTTT. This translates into CSAIKPPMNTEAFF.

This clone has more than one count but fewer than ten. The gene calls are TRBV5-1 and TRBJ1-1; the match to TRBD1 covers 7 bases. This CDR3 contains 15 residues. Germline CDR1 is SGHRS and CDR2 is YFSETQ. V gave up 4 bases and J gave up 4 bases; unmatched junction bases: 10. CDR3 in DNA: TGCGCCAGCAGCATCACAGGGGTAGTAGGCACTGAAGCTTTCTTT. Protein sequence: CASSITGVVGTEAFF.

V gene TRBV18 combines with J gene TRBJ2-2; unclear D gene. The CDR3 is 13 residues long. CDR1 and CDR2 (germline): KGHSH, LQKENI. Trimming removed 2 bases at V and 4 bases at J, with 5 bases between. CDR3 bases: TGTGCCAGCTCACCAATTGCCACCGGGGAGCTGTTTTTT. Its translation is CASSPIATGELFF.

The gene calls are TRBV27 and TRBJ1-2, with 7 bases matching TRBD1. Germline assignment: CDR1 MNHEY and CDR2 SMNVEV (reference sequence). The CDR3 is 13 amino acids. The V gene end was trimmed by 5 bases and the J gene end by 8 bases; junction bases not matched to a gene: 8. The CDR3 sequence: CASSTDYRGGYTF. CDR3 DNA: TGTGCCAGCAGTACGGACTACAGGGGAGGCTACACCTTC.

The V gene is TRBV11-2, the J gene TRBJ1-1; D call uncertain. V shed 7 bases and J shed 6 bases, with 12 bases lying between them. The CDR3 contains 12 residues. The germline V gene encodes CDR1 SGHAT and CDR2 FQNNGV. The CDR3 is CASKTFGSEAFF. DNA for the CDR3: TGTGCCAGCAAAACATTCGGATCTGAAGCTTTCTTT. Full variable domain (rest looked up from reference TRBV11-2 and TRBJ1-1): EAGVAQSPRYKIIEKRQSVAFWCNPISGHATLYWYQQILGQGPKLLIQFQNNGVVDDSQLPKDRFSAERLKGVDSTLKIQPAKLEDSAVYLCASKTFGSEAFFGQGTRLTVV.

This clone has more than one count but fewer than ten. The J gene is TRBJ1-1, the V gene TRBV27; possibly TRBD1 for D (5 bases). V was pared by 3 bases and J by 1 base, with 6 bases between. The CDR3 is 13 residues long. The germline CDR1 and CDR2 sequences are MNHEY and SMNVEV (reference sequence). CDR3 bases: TGTGCCAGCAGTTTTGACAGGAACACTGAAGCTTTCTTT. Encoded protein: CASSFDRNTEAFF.

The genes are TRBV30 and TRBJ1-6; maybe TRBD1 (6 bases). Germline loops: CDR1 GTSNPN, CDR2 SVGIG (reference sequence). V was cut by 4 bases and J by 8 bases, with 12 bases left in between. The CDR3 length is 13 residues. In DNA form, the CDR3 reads TGTGCCTGGAAGGGGGGGAGGGATTCACCCCTCCACTTT. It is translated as CAWKGGRDSPLHF.

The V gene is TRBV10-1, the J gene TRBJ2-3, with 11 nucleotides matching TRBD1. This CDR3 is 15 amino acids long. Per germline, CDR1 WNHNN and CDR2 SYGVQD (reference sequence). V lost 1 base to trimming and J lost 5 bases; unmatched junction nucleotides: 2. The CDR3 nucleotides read TGCGCCAGCAGTGAGTTGGGACAGGGGGTAGATACGCAGTATTTT. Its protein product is CASSELGQGVDTQYF.

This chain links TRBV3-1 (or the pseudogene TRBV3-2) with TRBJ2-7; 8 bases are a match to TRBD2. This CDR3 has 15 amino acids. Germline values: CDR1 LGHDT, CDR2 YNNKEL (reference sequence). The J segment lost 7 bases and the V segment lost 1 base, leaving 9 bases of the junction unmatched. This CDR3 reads CASSQVPGGPGEQYF. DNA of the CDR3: TGTGCCAGCAGCCAAGTTCCGGGAGGGCCGGGTGAGCAGTACTTC.

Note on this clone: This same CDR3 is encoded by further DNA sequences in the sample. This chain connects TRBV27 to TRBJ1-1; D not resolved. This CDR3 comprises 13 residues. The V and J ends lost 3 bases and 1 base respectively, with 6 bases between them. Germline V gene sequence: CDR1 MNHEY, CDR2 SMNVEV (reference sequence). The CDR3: CASSFRPNTEAFF. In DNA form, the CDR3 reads TGTGCCAGCAGTTTCCGGCCGAACACTGAAGCTTTCTTT.

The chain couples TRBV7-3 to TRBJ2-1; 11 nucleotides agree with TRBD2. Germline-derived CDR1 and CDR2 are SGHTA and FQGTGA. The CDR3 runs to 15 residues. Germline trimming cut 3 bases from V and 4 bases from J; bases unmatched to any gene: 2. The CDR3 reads CASSLTSGTYNEQFF. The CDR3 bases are TGTGCCAGCAGCTTGACTAGCGGGACGTACAATGAGCAGTTCTTC.

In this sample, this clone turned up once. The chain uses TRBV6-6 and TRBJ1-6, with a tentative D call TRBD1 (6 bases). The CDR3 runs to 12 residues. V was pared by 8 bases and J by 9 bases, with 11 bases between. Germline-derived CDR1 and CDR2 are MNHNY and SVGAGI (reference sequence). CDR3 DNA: TGTGCCAGCTCGCCAGGGGTTTCACCCCTCCACTTT. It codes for CASSPGVSPLHF.

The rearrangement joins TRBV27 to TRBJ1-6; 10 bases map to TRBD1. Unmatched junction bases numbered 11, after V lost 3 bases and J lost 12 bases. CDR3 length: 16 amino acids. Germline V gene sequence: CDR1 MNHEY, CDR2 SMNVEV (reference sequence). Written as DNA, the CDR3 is TGTGCCAGCAGTTTGACTCCCGGGACAGGGGTTGGACCCCTCCACTTT. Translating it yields CASSLTPGTGVGPLHF.

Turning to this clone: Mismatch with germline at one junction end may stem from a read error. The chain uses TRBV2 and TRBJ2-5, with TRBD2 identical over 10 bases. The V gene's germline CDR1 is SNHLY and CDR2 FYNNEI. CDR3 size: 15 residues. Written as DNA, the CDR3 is TGTGCCAGCAGTAAAGCGGGAGGGCCCCGAGAGACCCAGTACTTC. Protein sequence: CASSKAGGPRETQYF. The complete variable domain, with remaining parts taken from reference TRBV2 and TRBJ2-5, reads EPEVTQTPSHQVTQMGQEVILRCVPISNHLYFYWYRQILGQKVEFLVSFYNNEISEKSEIFDDQFSVERPDGSNFTLKIRSTKLEDSAMYFCASSKAGGPRETQYFGPGTRLLVL.

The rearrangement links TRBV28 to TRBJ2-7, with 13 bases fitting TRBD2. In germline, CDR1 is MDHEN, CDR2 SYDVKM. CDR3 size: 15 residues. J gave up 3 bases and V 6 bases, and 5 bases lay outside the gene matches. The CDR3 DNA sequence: TGTGCCAGCAGATCCGGGACTAGCGGGAACTACGAGCAGTACTTC. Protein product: CASRSGTSGNYEQYF.

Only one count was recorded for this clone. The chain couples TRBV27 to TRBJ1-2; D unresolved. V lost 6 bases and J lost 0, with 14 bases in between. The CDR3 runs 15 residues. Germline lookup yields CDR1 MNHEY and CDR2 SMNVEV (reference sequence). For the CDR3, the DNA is TGTGCCAGCAGGCACAAAAGCCTTTCTAACTATGGCTACACCTTC. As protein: CASRHKSLSNYGYTF.

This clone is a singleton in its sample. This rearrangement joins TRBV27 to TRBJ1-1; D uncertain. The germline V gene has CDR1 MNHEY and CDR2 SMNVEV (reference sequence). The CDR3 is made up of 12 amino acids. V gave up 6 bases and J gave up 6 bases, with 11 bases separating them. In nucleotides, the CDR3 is TGTGCCAGCAGGTTAGACGGCGCTGAAGCTTTCTTT. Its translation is CASRLDGAEAFF.

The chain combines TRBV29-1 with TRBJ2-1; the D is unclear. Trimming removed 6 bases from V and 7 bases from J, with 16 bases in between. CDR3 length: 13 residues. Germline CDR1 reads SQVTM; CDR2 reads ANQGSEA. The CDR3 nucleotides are TGCAGCGTCGCTTCTGGAGTTTCGAATGAGCAGTTCTTC. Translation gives CSVASGVSNEQFF.

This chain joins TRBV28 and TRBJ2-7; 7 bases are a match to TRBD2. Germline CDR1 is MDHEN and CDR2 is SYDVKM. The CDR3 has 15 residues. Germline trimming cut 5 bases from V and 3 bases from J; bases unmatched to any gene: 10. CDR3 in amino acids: CASSRSGLGLYEQYF. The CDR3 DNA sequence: TGTGCCAGCAGTCGTAGTGGACTAGGCCTCTACGAGCAGTACTTC.

The CDR3 spells CASSPYRRGLGEKLFF. The CDR3 nucleotides read TGCGCCAGCAGCCCGTACCGCCGAGGGCTTGGTGAAAAACTGTTTTTT. The rearrangement uses TRBV5-1 and TRBJ1-4; D is uncertain. The germline V gene encodes CDR1 SGHRS and CDR2 YFSETQ. This CDR3 region has 16 residues. The V gene lost 4 bases and the J gene lost 7 bases, with 20 bases spanning the gap.

The CDR3 sequence: CASSPKSEQGDGEQYF. The CDR3 DNA reads TGTGCCAGCAGTCCAAAGTCGGAACAGGGTGATGGCGAGCAGTACTTC. This sequence joins TRBV27 and TRBJ2-7, with a weak D call TRBD1 (6 bases). Trimming took 5 bases from V and 6 from J, leaving 23 bases between them. The CDR3 is 16 amino acids. Germline assignment: CDR1 MNHEY and CDR2 SMNVEV (reference sequence).